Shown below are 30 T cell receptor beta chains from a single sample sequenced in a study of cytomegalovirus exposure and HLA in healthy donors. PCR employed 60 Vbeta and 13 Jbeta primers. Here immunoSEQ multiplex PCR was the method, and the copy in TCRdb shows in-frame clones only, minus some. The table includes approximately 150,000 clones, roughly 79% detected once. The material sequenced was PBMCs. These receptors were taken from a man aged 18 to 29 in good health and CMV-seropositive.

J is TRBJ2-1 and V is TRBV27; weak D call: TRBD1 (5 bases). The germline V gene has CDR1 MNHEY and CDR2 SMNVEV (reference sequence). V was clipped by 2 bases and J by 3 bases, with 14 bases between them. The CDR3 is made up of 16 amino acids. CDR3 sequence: CASSLESGHLYNEQFF. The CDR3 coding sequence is TGTGCCAGCAGTTTAGAGTCAGGACACCTCTACAATGAGCAGTTCTTC.

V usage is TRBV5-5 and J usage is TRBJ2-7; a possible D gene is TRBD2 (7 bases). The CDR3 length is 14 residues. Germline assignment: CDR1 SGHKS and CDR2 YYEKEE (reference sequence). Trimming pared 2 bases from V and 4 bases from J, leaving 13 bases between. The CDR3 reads CASSLGGGRYEQYF. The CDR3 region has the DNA TGTGCCAGCAGCTTAGGCGGGGGCCGATACGAGCAGTACTTC.

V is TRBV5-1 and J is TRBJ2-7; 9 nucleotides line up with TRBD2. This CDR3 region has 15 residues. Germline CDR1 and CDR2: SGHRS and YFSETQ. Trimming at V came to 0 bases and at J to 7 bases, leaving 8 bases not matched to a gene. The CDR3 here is CASSLDSGSLWEQYF. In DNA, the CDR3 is TGCGCCAGCAGCTTGGATAGCGGGAGTTTGTGGGAGCAGTACTTC.

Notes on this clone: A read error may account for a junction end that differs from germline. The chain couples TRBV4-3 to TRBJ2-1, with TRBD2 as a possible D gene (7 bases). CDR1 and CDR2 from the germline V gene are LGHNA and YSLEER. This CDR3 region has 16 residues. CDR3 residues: CASSQDWAGAYNGQFF. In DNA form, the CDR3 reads TGCGCCAGCAGCCAAGATTGGGCGGGGGCCTACAATGGGCAGTTCTTC.

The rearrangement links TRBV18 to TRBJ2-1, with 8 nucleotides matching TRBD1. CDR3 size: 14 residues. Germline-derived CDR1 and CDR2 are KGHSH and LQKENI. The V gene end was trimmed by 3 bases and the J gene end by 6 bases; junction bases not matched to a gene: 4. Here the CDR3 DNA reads TGTGCCAGCTCACCCGGACAGGGTTTCAATGAGCAGTTCTTC. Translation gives CASSPGQGFNEQFF.

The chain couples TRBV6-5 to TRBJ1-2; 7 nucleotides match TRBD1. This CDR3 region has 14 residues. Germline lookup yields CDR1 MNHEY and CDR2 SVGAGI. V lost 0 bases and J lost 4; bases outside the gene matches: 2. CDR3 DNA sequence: TGTGCCAGCAGTTACTCCGAGGGGGCCTATGGCTACACCTTC. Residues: CASSYSEGAYGYTF.

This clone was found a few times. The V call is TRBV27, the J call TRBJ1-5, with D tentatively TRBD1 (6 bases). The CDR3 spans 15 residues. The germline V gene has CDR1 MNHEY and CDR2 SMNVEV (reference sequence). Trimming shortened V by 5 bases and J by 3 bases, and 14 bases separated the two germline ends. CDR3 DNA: TGTGCCAGCAGTCCACAGGGCGGAAACAATCAGCCCCAGCATTTT. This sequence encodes CASSPQGGNNQPQHF.

The CDR3 DNA follows: TGCGCCAGCAGCTTGACGGGGGTGGGCACTGAAGCTTTCTTT. This codes for CASSLTGVGTEAFF. The genes are TRBV5-1 and TRBJ1-1; TRBD1 is a possible D gene (5 bases). The CDR3 spans 14 residues. V lost 1 base, J lost 4 bases, and 11 bases lay in between. CDR1 is SGHRS and CDR2 is YFSETQ in the germline V gene.

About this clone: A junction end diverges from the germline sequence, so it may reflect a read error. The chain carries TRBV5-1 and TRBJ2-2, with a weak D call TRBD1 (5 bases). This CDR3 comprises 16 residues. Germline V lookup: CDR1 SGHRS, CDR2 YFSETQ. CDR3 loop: CASRLGWSRATGELFF. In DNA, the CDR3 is TGCGCCAGCAGATTGGGGTGGAGCAGGGCGACCGGGGAGCTGTTTTTT.

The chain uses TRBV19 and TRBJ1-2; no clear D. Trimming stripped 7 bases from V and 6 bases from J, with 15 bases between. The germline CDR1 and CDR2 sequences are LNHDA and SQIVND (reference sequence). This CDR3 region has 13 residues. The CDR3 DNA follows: TGTGCCAGTACTCCGGAGAACTCCGATGGCTACACCTTC. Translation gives CASTPENSDGYTF.

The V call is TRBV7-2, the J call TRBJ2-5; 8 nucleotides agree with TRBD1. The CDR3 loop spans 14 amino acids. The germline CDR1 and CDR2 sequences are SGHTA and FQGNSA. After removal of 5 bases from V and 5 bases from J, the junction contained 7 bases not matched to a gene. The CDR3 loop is CASSPHTGGETQYF. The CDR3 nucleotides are TGTGCCAGCAGCCCCCACACAGGGGGGGAGACCCAGTACTTC.

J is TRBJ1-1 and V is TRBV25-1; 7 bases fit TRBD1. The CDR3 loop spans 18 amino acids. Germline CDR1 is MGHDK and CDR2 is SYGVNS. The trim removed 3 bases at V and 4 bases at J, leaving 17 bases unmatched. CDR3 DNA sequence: TGTGCCAGCAGTGATCCTATTCGGGACAGCCAGAGGAGCACTGAAGCTTTCTTT. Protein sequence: CASSDPIRDSQRSTEAFF.

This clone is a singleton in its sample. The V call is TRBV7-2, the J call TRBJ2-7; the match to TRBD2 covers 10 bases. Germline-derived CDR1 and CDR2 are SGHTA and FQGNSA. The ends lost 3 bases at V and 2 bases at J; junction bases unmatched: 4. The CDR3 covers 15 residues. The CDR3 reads CASSFAGLATYEQYF. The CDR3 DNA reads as TGTGCCAGCAGCTTTGCGGGACTAGCGACCTACGAGCAGTACTTC.

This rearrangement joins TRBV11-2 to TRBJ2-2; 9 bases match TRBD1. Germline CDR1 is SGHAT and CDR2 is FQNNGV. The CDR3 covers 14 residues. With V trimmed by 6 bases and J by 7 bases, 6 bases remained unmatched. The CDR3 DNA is TGTGCCAGCAGACAGACAGGGGGAGACGGGGAGCTGTTTTTT. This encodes CASRQTGGDGELFF.

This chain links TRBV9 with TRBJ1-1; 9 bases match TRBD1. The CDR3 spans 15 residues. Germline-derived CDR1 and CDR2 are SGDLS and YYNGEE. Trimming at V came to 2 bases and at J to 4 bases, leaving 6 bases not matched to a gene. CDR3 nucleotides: TGTGCCAGCAGCGTTGATGGGACAGGGAGCACTGAAGCTTTCTTT. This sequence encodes CASSVDGTGSTEAFF. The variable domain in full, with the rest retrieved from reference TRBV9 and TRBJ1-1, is DSGVTQTPKHLITATGQRVTLRCSPRSGDLSVYWYQQSLDQGLQFLIQYYNGEERAKGNILERFSAQQFPDLHSELNLSSLELGDSALYFCASSVDGTGSTEAFFGQGTRLTVV.

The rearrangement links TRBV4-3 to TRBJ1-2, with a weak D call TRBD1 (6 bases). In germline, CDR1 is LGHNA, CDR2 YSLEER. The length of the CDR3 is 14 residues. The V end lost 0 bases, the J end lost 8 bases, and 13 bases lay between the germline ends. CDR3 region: CASSQDRRGLGYTF. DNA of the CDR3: TGCGCCAGCAGCCAAGATCGCAGGGGCTTAGGCTACACCTTC.

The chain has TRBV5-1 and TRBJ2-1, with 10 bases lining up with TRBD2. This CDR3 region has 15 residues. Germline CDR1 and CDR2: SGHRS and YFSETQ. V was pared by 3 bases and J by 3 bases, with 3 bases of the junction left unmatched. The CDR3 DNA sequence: TGCGCCAGCAGCTACCTAGCGGGAGACTACAATGAGCAGTTCTTC. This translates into CASSYLAGDYNEQFF.

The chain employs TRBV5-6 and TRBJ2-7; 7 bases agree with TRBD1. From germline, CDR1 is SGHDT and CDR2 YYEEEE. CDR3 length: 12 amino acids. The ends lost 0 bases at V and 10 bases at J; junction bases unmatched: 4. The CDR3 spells CASSLDRGEQYF. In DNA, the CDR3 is TGTGCCAGCAGCTTGGACAGGGGCGAACAGTACTTC.

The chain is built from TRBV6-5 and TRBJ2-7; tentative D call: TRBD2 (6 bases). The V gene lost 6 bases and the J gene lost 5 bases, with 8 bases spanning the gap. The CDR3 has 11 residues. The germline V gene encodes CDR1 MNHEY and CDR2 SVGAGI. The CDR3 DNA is TGTGCCAGCAGGACTAGGAACGAGCAGTACTTC. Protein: CASRTRNEQYF.

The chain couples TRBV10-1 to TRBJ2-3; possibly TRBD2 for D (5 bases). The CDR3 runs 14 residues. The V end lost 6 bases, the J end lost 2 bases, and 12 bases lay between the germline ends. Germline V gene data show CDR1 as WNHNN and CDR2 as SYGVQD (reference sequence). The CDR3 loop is CASSELGSTDTQYF. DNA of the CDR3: TGCGCCAGCAGCGAACTAGGCTCCACAGATACGCAGTATTTT.

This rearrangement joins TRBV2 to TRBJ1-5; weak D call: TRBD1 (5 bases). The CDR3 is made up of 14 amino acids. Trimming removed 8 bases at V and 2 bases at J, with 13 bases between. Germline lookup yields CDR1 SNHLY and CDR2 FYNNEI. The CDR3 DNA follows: TGTGCCAGCTCGGGGGGGGTTCGCAATCAGCCCCAGCATTTT. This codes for CASSGGVRNQPQHF.

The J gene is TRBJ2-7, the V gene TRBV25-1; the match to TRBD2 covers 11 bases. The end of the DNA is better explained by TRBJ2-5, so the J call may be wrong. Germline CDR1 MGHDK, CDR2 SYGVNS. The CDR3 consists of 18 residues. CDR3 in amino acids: CASSRLFRLAGGRETQYF. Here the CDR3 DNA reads TGTGCCAGCAGCCGACTATTCCGTCTAGCGGGAGGTCGGGAGACCCAGTACTTC.

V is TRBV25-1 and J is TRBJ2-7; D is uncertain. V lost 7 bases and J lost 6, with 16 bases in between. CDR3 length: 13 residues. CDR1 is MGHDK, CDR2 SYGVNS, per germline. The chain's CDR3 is CASKASIYGEQYF. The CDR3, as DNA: TGTGCCAGCAAAGCGTCCATTTATGGCGAGCAGTACTTC.

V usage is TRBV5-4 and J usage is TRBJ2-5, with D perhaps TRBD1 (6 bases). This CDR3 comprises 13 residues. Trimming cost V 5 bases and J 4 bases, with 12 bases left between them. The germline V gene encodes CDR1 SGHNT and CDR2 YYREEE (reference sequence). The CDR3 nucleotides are TGTGCCAGCAGACCTGGACAGCTAGAGACCCAGTACTTC. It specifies CASRPGQLETQYF. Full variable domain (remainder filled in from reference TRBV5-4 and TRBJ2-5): ETGVTQSPTHLIKTRGQQVTLRCSSQSGHNTVSWYQQALGQGPQFIFQYYREEENGRGNFPPRFSGLQFPNYSSELNVNALELDDSALYLCASRPGQLETQYFGPGTRLLVL.

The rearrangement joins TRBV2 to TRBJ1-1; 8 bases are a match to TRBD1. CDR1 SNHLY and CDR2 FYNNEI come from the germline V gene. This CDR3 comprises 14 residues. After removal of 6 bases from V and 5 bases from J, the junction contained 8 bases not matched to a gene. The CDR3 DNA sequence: TGTGCCAGCAGCAACACAGGGGGAAGGACTGAAGCTTTCTTT. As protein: CASSNTGGRTEAFF.

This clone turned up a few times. CDR3 in DNA: TGTGCCAGCAGCTCCCTAGGGCAGGGCACCTACGAGCAGTACTTC. As protein: CASSSLGQGTYEQYF. The V gene is TRBV5-5, the J gene TRBJ2-7; D perhaps matches TRBD1 (5 bases). The germline gives CDR1 SGHKS, CDR2 YYEKEE (reference sequence). The CDR3 covers 15 residues. V lost 3 bases and J 2 bases, leaving 15 bases between the germline ends.

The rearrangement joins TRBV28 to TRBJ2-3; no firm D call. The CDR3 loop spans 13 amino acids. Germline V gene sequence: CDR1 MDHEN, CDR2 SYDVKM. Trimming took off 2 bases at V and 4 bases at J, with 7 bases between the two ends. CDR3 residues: CASSLPFSDTQYF. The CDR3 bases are TGTGCCAGCAGTTTACCCTTCTCAGATACGCAGTATTTT. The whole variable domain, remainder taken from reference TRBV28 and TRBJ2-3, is DVKVTQSSRYLVKRTGEKVFLECVQDMDHENMFWYRQDPGLGLRLIYFSYDVKMKEKGDIPEGYSVSREKKERFSLILESASTNQTSMYLCASSLPFSDTQYFGPGTRLTVL.

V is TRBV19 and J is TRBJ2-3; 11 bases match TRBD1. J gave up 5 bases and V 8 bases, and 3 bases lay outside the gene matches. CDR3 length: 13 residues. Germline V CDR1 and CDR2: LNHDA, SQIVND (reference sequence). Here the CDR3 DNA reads TGTGCCAGTGGACAGGGGGCGGGAGATACGCAGTATTTT. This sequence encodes CASGQGAGDTQYF.

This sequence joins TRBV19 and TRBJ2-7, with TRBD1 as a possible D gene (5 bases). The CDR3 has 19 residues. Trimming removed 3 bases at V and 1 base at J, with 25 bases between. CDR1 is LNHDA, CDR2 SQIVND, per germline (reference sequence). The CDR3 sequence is CASSMGLKGPPKNSYEQYF. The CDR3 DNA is TGTGCCAGTAGTATGGGGTTGAAGGGGCCCCCGAAAAATTCCTACGAGCAGTACTTC.

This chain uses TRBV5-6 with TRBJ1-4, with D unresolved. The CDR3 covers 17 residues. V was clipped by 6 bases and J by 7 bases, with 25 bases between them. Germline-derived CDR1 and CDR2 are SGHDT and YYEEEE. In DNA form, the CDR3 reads TGTGCCAGCACCACCTTGCAGTGGAAGGAGGGTGGTGAAAAACTGTTTTTT. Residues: CASTTLQWKEGGEKLFF.